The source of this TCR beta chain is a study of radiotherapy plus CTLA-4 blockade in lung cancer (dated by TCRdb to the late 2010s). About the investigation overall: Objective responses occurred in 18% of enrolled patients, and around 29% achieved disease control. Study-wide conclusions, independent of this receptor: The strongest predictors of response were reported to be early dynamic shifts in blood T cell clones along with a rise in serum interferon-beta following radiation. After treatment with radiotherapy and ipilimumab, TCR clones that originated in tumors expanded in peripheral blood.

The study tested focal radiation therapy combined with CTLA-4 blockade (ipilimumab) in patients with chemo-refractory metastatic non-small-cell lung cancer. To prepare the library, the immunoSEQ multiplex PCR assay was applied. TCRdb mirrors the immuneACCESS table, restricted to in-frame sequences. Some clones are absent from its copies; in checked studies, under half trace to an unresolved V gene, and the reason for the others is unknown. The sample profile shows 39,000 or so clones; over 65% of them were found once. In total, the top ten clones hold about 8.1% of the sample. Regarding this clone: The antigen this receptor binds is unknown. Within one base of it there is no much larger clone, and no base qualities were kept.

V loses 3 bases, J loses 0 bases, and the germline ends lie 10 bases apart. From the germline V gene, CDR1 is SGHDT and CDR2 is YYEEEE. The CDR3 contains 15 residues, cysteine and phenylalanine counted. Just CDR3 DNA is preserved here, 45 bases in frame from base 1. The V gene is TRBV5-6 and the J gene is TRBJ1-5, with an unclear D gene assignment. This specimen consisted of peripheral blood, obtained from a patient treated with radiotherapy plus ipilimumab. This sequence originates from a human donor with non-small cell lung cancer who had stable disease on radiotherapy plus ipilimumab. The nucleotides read TGTGCCAGCAGCTCGACATTCTATAGCAATCAGCCCCAGCATTTT. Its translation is CASSSTFYSNQPQHF.